This TCR beta chain is from a study of CD8 T cells in Susac syndrome. It was negative isolation that provided the CD8+ and CD4+ T cells, whereas TEMRA cells were enriched by FACS. An amount of RNA that ranged from about 0.45 to 1 ug was reverse transcribed with random hexamers. With immunoSEQ multiplex PCR, TCR beta CDR3 was amplified across 54 Vbeta and 13 Jbeta. TCRdb fed the immunoSEQ multiplex PCR reads into MiXCR, producing one record per CDR3 protein. Among hundreds of thousands of distinct CDR3 sequences listed, about 91% were seen once. The sequenced sample consisted of CD8+ T cells from PBMCs. The source of this sequence is a human donor with multiple sclerosis.

The CDR3 sequence is CASRGGQGPQETQYF. The CDR3 region has the DNA TGTGCCAGCAGGGGCGGGCAGGGGCCCCAAGAGACCCAGTACTTC. V and J are TRBV13 and TRBJ2-5, with a possible D match to TRBD1 (6 bases). CDR1 PRHDT and CDR2 FYEKMQ come from the germline V gene (reference sequence). The V gene lost 6 bases and the J gene lost 1 base, with 15 bases spanning the gap. The CDR3 loop spans 15 amino acids. Drawing the rest from reference TRBV13 and TRBJ2-5, the complete variable domain is AAGVIQSPRHLIKEKRETATLKCYPIPRHDTVYWYQQGPGQDPQFLISFYEKMQSDKGSIPDRFSAQQFSDYHSELNMSSLELGDSALYFCASRGGQGPQETQYFGPGTRLLVL.